These 26 T cell receptor beta chains came from one sample sequenced in a study of CD8+ T cells in alopecia areata. After isolation, RNA underwent reverse transcription to generate cDNA as the sequencing template. Sequencing was performed with immunoSEQ multiplex PCR; in TCRdb, only in-frame clones are kept and a portion is missing. The data contain under 75,000 clones, roughly 44% of them singletons. The sequences come from CD8+ T cells sorted from blood, collected at week 0. The receptors derive from a human donor with alopecia areata.

The V and J genes are TRBV29-1 and TRBJ2-7; D call uncertain. The V end was cut by 4 bases, the J end by 0 bases, with 10 bases between. CDR1 and CDR2 from the germline V gene are SQVTM and ANQGSEA. There are 13 residues in the CDR3. The CDR3 protein is CSVGTTFSYEQYF. Here the CDR3 DNA reads TGCAGCGTTGGAACTACGTTCTCCTACGAGCAGTACTTC.

The rearrangement links TRBV9 to TRBJ2-2; D gene uncertain. The V gene's germline CDR1 is SGDLS and CDR2 YYNGEE. This CDR3 is built from 13 residues. With 3 bases removed from V and 3 bases from J, the gap between germline ends came to 6 bases. The CDR3 protein is CASSDTDTGELFF. The CDR3 DNA follows: TGTGCCAGCAGCGATACTGACACCGGGGAGCTGTTTTTT.

V and J are TRBV4-1 and TRBJ2-7; no firm D call. The CDR3 spans 13 residues. Trimming left V 1 base short and J 0 bases short, with 4 bases between. Germline values: CDR1 MGHRA, CDR2 YSYEKL. CDR3 sequence: CASSQVDSYEQYF. The CDR3 nucleotides are TGCGCCAGCAGCCAAGTCGACTCCTACGAGCAGTACTTC.

V gene TRBV30 combines with J gene TRBJ2-1; 8 nucleotides align to TRBD2. The V gene's germline CDR1 is GTSNPN and CDR2 SVGIG (reference sequence). J lost 9 bases, V lost 2 bases, and 9 bases had no gene match. This CDR3 has 14 residues. CDR3 amino acids: CAWSTLAAYSEQFF. CDR3 nucleotides: TGTGCCTGGAGTACACTAGCGGCCTACTCTGAGCAGTTCTTC.

This clone has more than one count but fewer than ten. The rearrangement uses TRBV5-1 and TRBJ2-7; D unresolved. This CDR3 is 14 amino acids long. Germline CDR1 reads SGHRS; CDR2 reads YFSETQ. Between the trimmed V and J ends, which lost 4 bases and 0 bases, there was a span of 11 bases. In DNA, the CDR3 is TGCGCCAGCAGCCCCATTGGAGACTCCTACGAGCAGTACTTC. Translated, it gives CASSPIGDSYEQYF.

J is TRBJ2-5 and V is TRBV15; 11 bases map to TRBD1. Germline assignment: CDR1 LNHNV and CDR2 YYDKDF (reference sequence). J gave up 5 bases and V 5 bases, and 4 bases lay outside the gene matches. The CDR3 sequence is 14 residues long. CDR3 region: CATSSDRGQETQYF. The CDR3 DNA follows: TGTGCCACCAGCTCGGACAGGGGGCAGGAGACCCAGTACTTC. The full variable domain, completed using reference TRBV15 and TRBJ2-5, is DAMVIQNPRYQVTQFGKPVTLSCSQTLNHNVMYWYQQKSSQAPKLLFHYYDKDFNNEADTPDNFQSRRPNTSFCFLDIRSPGLGDTAMYLCATSSDRGQETQYFGPGTRLLVL.

This clone was observed a handful of times. The chain is built from TRBV30 and TRBJ1-1, with a tentative D call TRBD1 (6 bases). The CDR3 has 13 amino acids. V was clipped by 2 bases and J by 4 bases, with 11 bases between them. Germline-derived CDR1 and CDR2 are GTSNPN and SVGIG (reference sequence). CDR3 coding DNA: TGTGCCTGGAGTTTTCAGGGGTTCACTGAAGCTTTCTTT. It specifies CAWSFQGFTEAFF.

The chain is built from TRBV7-9 and TRBJ1-2, with D maybe TRBD1 (5 bases). The CDR3 sequence is 14 residues long. CDR1 and CDR2 (germline): SEHNR, FQNEAQ (reference sequence). The ends were cut back, 6 bases at V and 6 bases at J, with 17 bases in the middle. The CDR3 bases are TGTGCCAGCAGTACGACCGGGACTGAGAATGGCTACACCTTC. The encoded protein is CASSTTGTENGYTF.

A few counts support this clone. The chain joins TRBV6-6 to TRBJ2-3; D is perhaps TRBD2 (6 bases). Germline values: CDR1 MNHNY, CDR2 SVGAGI (reference sequence). V lost 3 bases and J 2 bases, leaving 12 bases between the germline ends. This CDR3 comprises 15 residues. As DNA, the CDR3 is TGTGCCAGCAGTTATACCACGGGAGCCACAGATACGCAGTATTTT. Translation gives CASSYTTGATDTQYF.

Only a few counts were recorded for this clone. The rearrangement uses TRBV29-1 and TRBJ2-7; 9 bases map to TRBD2. Per the germline V gene, CDR1 is SQVTM and CDR2 is ANQGSEA. This CDR3 contains 15 residues. Losses at the gene ends were 4 bases for V and 1 base for J; bases not matched to a gene: 8. DNA of the CDR3: TGCAGCGTTGTGTTACTAGCGGGCATTTCCTACGAGCAGTACTTC. It specifies CSVVLLAGISYEQYF.

V usage is TRBV27 and J usage is TRBJ2-7; D could derive from TRBD1 or TRBD2 (6 bases each). The germline gives CDR1 MNHEY, CDR2 SMNVEV (reference sequence). V was trimmed by 8 bases and J by 0 bases, leaving 17 bases between them. The CDR3 spans 15 residues. CDR3 DNA sequence: TGTGCCAGCGCCGGCAGGGGACTGAGCTCCTACGAGCAGTACTTC. Amino acids: CASAGRGLSSYEQYF.

This chain's CDR3 is CAWSEVAEETQYF. The DNA of the CDR3 is TGTGCCTGGAGTGAAGTTGCTGAAGAGACCCAGTACTTC. The chain links TRBV30 to TRBJ2-5, with D uncertain. The germline CDR1 and CDR2 sequences are GTSNPN and SVGIG (reference sequence). V gave up 1 base and J gave up 3 bases, with 9 bases separating them. CDR3 length: 13 amino acids. Variable domain in full (rest from reference TRBV30 and TRBJ2-5): SQTIHQWPATLVQPVGSPLSLECTVEGTSNPNLYWYRQAAGRGLQLLFYSVGIGQISSEVPQNLSASRPQDRQFILSSKKLLLSDSGFYLCAWSEVAEETQYFGPGTRLLVL.

The chain joins TRBV27 to TRBJ1-4; D uncertain. This CDR3 has 13 amino acids. V lost 3 bases and J 7 bases, leaving 9 bases between the germline ends. Germline CDR1 and CDR2: MNHEY and SMNVEV (reference sequence). The CDR3 coding sequence is TGTGCCAGCAGTTTCGCCCTCGGTGAAAAACTGTTTTTT. Translation: CASSFALGEKLFF.

J is TRBJ2-7 and V is TRBV29-1; D remains ambiguous. The V end lost 6 bases, the J end lost 0 bases, and 12 bases lay between the germline ends. This CDR3 is built from 13 residues. Germline CDR1 reads SQVTM; CDR2 reads ANQGSEA. The CDR3 nucleotides are TGCAGCGTCCAGCAGGAGAGCTCCTACGAGCAGTACTTC. Protein: CSVQQESSYEQYF.

The chain recombines TRBV10-3 with TRBJ2-7; 7 bases fit TRBD1. The germline CDR1 and CDR2 sequences are ENHRY and SYGVKD. V was pared by 2 bases and J by 4 bases, with 11 bases of the junction left unmatched. CDR3 length: 16 residues. The chain's CDR3 is CAISEVGTEQPYEQYF. The CDR3 coding sequence is TGTGCCATCAGTGAGGTGGGGACAGAGCAACCTTACGAGCAGTACTTC.

The CDR3 nucleotides are TGTGCCAGCAGTTCGGAGATACAGAGCTCCTACGAGCAGTACTTC. This gives the protein CASSSEIQSSYEQYF. The chain uses TRBV27 and TRBJ2-7; unclear D gene. CDR3 length: 15 residues. The ends were cut back, 4 bases at V and 0 bases at J, with 13 bases in the middle. CDR1 MNHEY and CDR2 SMNVEV come from the germline V gene (reference sequence).

This clone was found a few times. The rearrangement joins TRBV9 to TRBJ2-5; 9 nucleotides agree with TRBD1. The J call may not be correct, given that the DNA end is closer to TRBJ2-7. Germline V gene lookup returns CDR1 SGDLS and CDR2 YYNGEE. The CDR3 length is 15 residues. CDR3 sequence (DNA): TGTGCCAGCAGCGCCGGGACAGGGTCCAGCTACGAGCAGTACTTC. This sequence encodes CASSAGTGSSYEQYF.

The chain combines TRBV29-1 with TRBJ2-1; D is ambiguous. V gave up 4 bases and J gave up 9 bases, with 7 bases separating them. From germline, CDR1 is SQVTM and CDR2 ANQGSEA. The CDR3 totals 10 residues. As DNA, the CDR3 is TGCAGCGTTGGTAGGCCTGAGCAGTTCTTC. This encodes CSVGRPEQFF.

The CDR3 loop reads CASSPRGSGIQETQYF. CDR3 nucleotides: TGTGCCAGCAGCCCCCGGGGTAGCGGGATACAAGAGACCCAGTACTTC. The V and J genes are TRBV9 and TRBJ2-5, with 8 bases that match TRBD2. This CDR3 region has 16 residues. Trimming at V came to 4 bases and at J to 2 bases, leaving 10 bases not matched to a gene. CDR1 and CDR2 from the germline V gene are SGDLS and YYNGEE.

The rearrangement joins TRBV2 to TRBJ2-4; 13 bases line up with TRBD2. Germline V lookup: CDR1 SNHLY, CDR2 FYNNEI. Unmatched junction bases numbered 16, after V lost 5 bases and J lost 0 bases. The CDR3 length is 21 residues. The CDR3 sequence: CASSKSWMGTSGIKAKNIQYF. CDR3 coding DNA: TGTGCCAGCAGTAAATCCTGGATGGGGACTAGCGGGATTAAAGCCAAAAACATTCAGTACTTC.

The gene calls are TRBV27 and TRBJ2-7, with D perhaps given as TRBD1 or TRBD2 (5 bases each). Germline loops: CDR1 MNHEY, CDR2 SMNVEV (reference sequence). The V end was cut by 6 bases, the J end by 0 bases, with 12 bases between. The CDR3 has 14 residues. CDR3 residues: CASRRIGGSYEQYF. CDR3 bases: TGTGCCAGCAGGAGGATTGGGGGCTCCTACGAGCAGTACTTC.

This clone was observed a few times. CDR3 sequence (DNA): TGCAGCGCGTTAACGGGGGGCGAGCAGTACTTC. It is translated as CSALTGGEQYF. This chain uses TRBV29-1 with TRBJ2-7; 7 bases agree with TRBD2. The CDR3 is made up of 11 amino acids. CDR1 is SQVTM and CDR2 is ANQGSEA in the germline V gene. Unmatched junction bases numbered 6, after V lost 7 bases and J lost 6 bases.

This clone has only a few counts. The chain combines TRBV27 with TRBJ2-1; 9 bases are a match to TRBD2. This CDR3 is 15 amino acids long. Germline CDR1 and CDR2: MNHEY and SMNVEV (reference sequence). Germline trimming cut 2 bases from V and 3 bases from J; bases unmatched to any gene: 2. The CDR3 loop is CASSLTSGLYNEQFF. Here the CDR3 DNA reads TGTGCCAGCAGTTTAACTAGCGGGCTCTACAATGAGCAGTTCTTC.

This chain links TRBV7-9 with TRBJ2-7, with D perhaps matching TRBD1 (5 bases). Trimming took off 5 bases at V and 1 base at J, with 12 bases between the two ends. The CDR3 is made up of 14 amino acids. The germline CDR1 and CDR2 sequences are SEHNR and FQNEAQ (reference sequence). The CDR3 protein is CASSPLTDSYEQYF. CDR3 nucleotide sequence: TGTGCCAGCAGCCCCCTGACAGATTCCTACGAGCAGTACTTC.

This clone has just one count. The V call is TRBV15, the J call TRBJ1-5; D is unresolved. In germline, CDR1 is LNHNV, CDR2 YYDKDF (reference sequence). CDR3 size: 17 residues. The ends were cut back, 0 bases at V and 7 bases at J, with 19 bases in the middle. CDR3 nucleotides: TGTGCCACCAGCAGAGATAGTAGGCCTGATGAGGACCAGCCCCAGCATTTT. Translation: CATSRDSRPDEDQPQHF.

This sequence joins TRBV9 and TRBJ2-7; 8 nucleotides line up with TRBD1. The CDR3 is made up of 15 amino acids. V lost 4 bases and J lost 3; bases outside the gene matches: 9. Germline V gives CDR1 SGDLS, CDR2 YYNGEE. CDR3 nucleotides: TGTGCCAGCAGCATCTCATCCGGGACAGGCTACGAGCAGTACTTC. Its protein product is CASSISSGTGYEQYF.